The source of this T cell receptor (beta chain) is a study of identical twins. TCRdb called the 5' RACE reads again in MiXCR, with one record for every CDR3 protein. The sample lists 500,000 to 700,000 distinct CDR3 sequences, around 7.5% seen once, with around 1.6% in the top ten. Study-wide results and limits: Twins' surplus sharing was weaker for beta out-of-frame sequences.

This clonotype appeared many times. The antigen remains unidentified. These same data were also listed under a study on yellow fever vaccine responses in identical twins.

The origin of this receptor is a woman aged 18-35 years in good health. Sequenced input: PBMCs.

CDR3 bases: TGCGCCAGCAGCCCGGGACTCCTAAGGTCTGAAGCTTTCTTT. It encodes CASSPGLLRSEAFF. The chain links TRBV5-1 to TRBJ1-1; D possibly corresponds to TRBD1 (5 bases). The V and J ends lost 4 bases and 6 bases respectively, with 16 bases between them. This CDR3 is 14 amino acids long. Germline-derived CDR1 and CDR2 are SGHRS and YFSETQ.